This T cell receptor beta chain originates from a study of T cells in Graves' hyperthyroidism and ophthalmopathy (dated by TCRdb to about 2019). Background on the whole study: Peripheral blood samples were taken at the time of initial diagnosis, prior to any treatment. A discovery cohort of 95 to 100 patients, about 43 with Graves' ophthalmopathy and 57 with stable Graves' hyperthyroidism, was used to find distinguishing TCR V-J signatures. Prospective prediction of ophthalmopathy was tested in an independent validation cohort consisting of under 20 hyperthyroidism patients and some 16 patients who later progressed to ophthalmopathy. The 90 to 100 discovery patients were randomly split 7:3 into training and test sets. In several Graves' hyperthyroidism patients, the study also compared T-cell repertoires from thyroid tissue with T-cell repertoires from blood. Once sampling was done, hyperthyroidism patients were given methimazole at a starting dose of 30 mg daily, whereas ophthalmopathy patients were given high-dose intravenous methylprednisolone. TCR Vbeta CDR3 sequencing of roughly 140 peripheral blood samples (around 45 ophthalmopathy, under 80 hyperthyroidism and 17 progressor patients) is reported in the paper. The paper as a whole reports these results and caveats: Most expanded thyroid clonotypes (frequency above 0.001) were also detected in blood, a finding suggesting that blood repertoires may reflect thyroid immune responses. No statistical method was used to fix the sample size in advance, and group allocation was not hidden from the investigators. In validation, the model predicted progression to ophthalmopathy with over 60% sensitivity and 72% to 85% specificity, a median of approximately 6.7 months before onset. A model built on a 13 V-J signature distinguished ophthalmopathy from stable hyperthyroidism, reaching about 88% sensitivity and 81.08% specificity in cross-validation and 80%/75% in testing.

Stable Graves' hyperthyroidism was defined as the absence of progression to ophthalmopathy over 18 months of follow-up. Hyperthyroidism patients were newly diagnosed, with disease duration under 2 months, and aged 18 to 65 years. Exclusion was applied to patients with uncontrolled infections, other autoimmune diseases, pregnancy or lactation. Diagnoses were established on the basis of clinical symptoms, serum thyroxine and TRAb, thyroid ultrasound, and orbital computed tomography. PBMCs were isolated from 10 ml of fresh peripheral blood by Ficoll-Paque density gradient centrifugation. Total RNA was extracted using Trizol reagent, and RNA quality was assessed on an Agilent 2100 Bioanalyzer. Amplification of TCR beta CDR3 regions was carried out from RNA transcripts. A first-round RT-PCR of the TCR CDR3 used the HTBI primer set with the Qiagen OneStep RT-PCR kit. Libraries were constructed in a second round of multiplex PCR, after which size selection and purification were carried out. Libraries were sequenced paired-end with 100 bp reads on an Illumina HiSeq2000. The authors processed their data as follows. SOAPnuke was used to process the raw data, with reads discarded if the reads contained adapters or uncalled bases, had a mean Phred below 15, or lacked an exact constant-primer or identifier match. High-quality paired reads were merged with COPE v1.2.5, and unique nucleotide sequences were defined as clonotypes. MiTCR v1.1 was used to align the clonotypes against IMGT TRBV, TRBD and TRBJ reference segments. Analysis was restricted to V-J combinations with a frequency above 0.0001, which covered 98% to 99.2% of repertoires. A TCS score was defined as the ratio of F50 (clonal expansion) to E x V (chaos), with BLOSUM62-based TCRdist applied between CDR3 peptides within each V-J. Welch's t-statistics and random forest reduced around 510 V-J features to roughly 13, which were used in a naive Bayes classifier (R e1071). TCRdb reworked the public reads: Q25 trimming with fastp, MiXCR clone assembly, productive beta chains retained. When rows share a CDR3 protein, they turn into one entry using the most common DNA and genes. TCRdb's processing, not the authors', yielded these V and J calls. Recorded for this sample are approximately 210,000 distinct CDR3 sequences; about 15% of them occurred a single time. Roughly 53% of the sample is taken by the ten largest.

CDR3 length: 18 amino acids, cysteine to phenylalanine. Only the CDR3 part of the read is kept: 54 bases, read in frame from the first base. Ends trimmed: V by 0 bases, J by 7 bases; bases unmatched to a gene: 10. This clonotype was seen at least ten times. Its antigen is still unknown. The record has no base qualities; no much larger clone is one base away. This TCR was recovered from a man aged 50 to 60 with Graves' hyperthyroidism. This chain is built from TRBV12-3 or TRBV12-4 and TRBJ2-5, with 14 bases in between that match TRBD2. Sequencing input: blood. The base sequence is TGTGCCAGCAGTTTAGCCCTGGGACTAGCGGGAGATGGGGCGACCCAGTACTTC. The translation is CASSLALGLAGDGATQYF.